This T cell receptor (beta chain) came from a study of blood T cell repertoires in COVID-19. Background on the study: Donors in the United States, Italy and Spain gave samples during acute or convalescent COVID-19.

The protocol was immunoSEQ multiplex PCR, while the TCRdb copy is restricted to in-frame clones and leaves out a portion. The table has roughly 230,000 clones, about 88% seen once. Trimming took off 2 bases at V and 1 base at J, with 14 bases between the two ends. The V gene's germline CDR1 is MNHEY and CDR2 SVGAGI. This CDR3 spans 16 amino acids. This clone was seen just once. Specimen: PBMCs or T cells enriched from blood (not recorded which). V gene TRBV6-5 combines with J gene TRBJ1-1, with a tentative D call TRBD1 (6 bases). This sequence originates from a woman between 50 and 59 years old who had been exposed to COVID-19. For the CDR3, the DNA is TGTGCCAGCAGTTACAGGGGGTTTTTTGAGAACACTGAAGCTTTCTTT. This gives the protein CASSYRGFFENTEAFF.